This T cell receptor (beta chain) stems from a study of blood T cell repertoires in COVID-19 (dated by TCRdb to about 2020). Describing the broader study: Collaborator samples came from the United States, Italy and Spain and covered acute and convalescent phases of COVID-19. The prospective study material was composed of cDNA or gDNA derived from T cells, B-cell-depleted T cells, or PBMCs. Subjects who had been exposed to COVID-19, were actively infected with it, or had recovered from it provided the deeply sampled blood TCRbeta repertoires that made up the dataset. The repertoires were released in a freely available public database meant as a resource for research on the immune response to SARS-CoV-2. The samples were drawn from two sources: the first 160 participants of the ongoing ImmuneRACE study, and 1,200 or so subjects contributed by 6 global collaborators. The sample metadata nearly always contained a de-identified subject ID, COVID-19 status, age in years and sex. Where HLA class I and class II types were available, the types were taken from metadata supplied by the sample provider, not from assay-based typing. General study outcomes and caveats: The quantity of clinical and demographic metadata differed by source and by participant and was supplied without curation.

The immunoSEQ Assay, a bias-controlled multiplex PCR, was used to amplify TCRbeta CDR3 regions from genomic DNA. On the authors' methods: Within the assay, amplification of reference gene primers was used to estimate how many nucleated cells each sample contained. To quantify the absolute abundance of each unique TCRbeta CDR3 rearrangement, sequence reads were collapsed and filtered. For each sample, productive Simpson clonality was calculated as the square root of Simpson's diversity index over productive rearrangements. TCRdb provides this immuneACCESS table in a form limited to in-frame rearrangements. Some clones are lacking; in checked studies, under half of them reflect an unresolved V gene, and why the rest are absent is not known. That table furnishes V, J and clone size, whereas the DNA furnished D and trimming. Present in this sample are fewer than 250,000 clones, around 83% of which were seen just once. The ten biggest clones cover 0.85% to 1% of the sample.

The CDR3 holds 13 amino acids from the cysteine to the phenylalanine. Solely the CDR3 DNA is kept, with 39 bases framed from the first base. The collaborating institutions used their own protocols to collect whole blood in K2EDTA tubes. For TCRbeta analysis, collaborators shipped samples in one of three forms: frozen whole blood, isolated PBMCs, or DNA extracted from either of those sample types. Notes on this clone: Its specific antigen is unknown. No base-level quality is on record; no much larger clone is a single base apart.

The sample was peripheral blood. The source is a man aged 40-50 years with acute or convalescent COVID-19. The rearrangement joined TRBV7-5 to TRBJ2-7; the table names TRBD1, a call not compared with the DNA. TRBV7-5 is a documented pseudogene. The DNA is as follows: TGTGCCAGAAGCCCGGACAGGGCCCACGAGCAGTACTTC. The resulting protein is CARSPDRAHEQYF.